The rows below give T cell receptor beta chains drawn from one sample of a study of blood T cell repertoires in COVID-19. Clones were read by immunoSEQ multiplex PCR, and TCRdb kept only the in-frame ones, dropping some. The table has around 260,000 clones, around 86% seen once. The sample comprised peripheral blood. These receptors came from a man aged 35 to 55 who had recovered from COVID-19. Both conserved end residues are part of each CDR3. The D gene is left open where the match is weak.

TRBD1,TRBV7-2,TRBJ2-1,CASTVQGTGGTPLLNEQFF
TRBD1,TRBV27,TRBJ2-7,CASSPGQGLEQYF
TRBD1,TRBV6-1,TRBJ1-1,CASSLGQGEAFF
-,TRBV21-1,TRBJ1-6,CASSKVKENNSPLHF
-,TRBV15,TRBJ1-2,CATSREQGFYGYTF
TRBD1,TRBV29-1,TRBJ1-1,CSALHTGGSEAFF
-,TRBV5-1,TRBJ2-1,CASSLAPLAQGSYNEQFF
TRBD1,TRBV6-5,TRBJ1-2,CASSYLGQPPNYGYTF
TRBD2,TRBV29-1,TRBJ2-1,CSALGRERVQFF
-,TRBV6-5,TRBJ2-2,CASSRGVNTGELFF
-,TRBV6-2/TRBV6-3,TRBJ1-4,CASSPDRLVGKLFF
TRBD2,TRBV7-2,TRBJ2-5,CASSLLAGRETQYF
-,TRBV30,TRBJ2-1,CAWSFRLHGEFF
TRBD2,TRBV4-1,TRBJ2-3,CASSHPTSGTDTQYF
-,TRBV10-3,TRBJ1-2,CAISERTLQGFGYTF
-,TRBV14,TRBJ2-1,CASSQVGTGTNLMDEQFF
TRBD2,TRBV6-2/TRBV6-3,TRBJ2-7,CASSYGLAVTYEQYF
-,TRBV10-2,TRBJ1-6,CASTGSRTTNLNSPLHF
TRBD2,TRBV3-1/TRBV3-2,TRBJ2-7,CASSWRLAGDEQYF
TRBD2,TRBV29-1,TRBJ2-7,CSVSRLAGRLEQYF
-,TRBV4-3,TRBJ1-2,CASSVVAEGTYGYTF
-,TRBV3-1/TRBV3-2,TRBJ1-2,CASSLPGAVDYGYTF
TRBD1,TRBV18,TRBJ2-1,CASSPPSDRYNEQFF
TRBD2,TRBV5-5,TRBJ2-2,CASSLSGGATGELFF